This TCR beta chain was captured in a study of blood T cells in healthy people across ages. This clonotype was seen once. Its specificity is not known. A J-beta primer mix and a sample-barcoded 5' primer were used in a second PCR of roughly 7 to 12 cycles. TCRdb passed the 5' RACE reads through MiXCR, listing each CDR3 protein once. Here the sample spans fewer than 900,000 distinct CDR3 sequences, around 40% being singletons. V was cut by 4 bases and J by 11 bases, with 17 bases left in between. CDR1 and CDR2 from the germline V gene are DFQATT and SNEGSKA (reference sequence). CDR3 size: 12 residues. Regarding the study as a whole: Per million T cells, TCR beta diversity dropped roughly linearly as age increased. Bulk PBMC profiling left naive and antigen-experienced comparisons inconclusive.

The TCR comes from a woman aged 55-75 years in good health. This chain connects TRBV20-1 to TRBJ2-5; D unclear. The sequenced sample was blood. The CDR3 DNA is TGCAGTGCTATTACCACGGGCAATGAGCAGTACTTC. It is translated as CSAITTGNEQYF.